This entry lists 27 T cell receptor beta chains sequenced from one sample in a study of tissue T cells after allogeneic stem cell transplantation. Time point of the sample: mouse harvest day 7 after allogeneic transplant. Mouse grafts combined 10^7 T-cell-depleted bone marrow cells with 10^6 splenic CD5+ T cells. Libraries were prepared by immunoSEQ multiplex PCR; TCRdb keeps only in-frame clonotypes and omits some of them. Of thousands of clones in the sample, approximately 42% were seen once. What was sequenced was skin. The receptors shown here come from a female BALB/c mouse given C57BL/6 T cells with graft-versus-host disease after an allogeneic hematopoietic cell transplant.

This clone showed up just a few times. All gene names here are mouse names. The sequence runs out 1 residue before the end of the CDR3; the remainder is reconstructed from the germline J gene. This sequence joins TRBV26 and TRBJ2-2; 7 bases align to TRBD1. The CDR3 is made up of 15 amino acids. Germline V gene lookup returns CDR1 KGHPV and CDR2 FQNQEV (reference sequence). Trimming took 4 bases from V and 4 from J; bases not matched to a gene: 6. The part of the CDR3 DNA that was read is TGTGCCAGCAGTCCGACAGGGAGGGGCACCGGGCAGCTCTAC. Its translation: CASSPTGRGTGQLY. The whole CDR3 region reads CASSPTGRGTGQLYF.

This clone was seen more than once but under ten times. Mouse gene names and germline throughout. The CDR3 goes on 1 residue after the read ends, and that part is filled in from the germline J gene. This chain uses TRBV3 with TRBJ2-7; D perhaps matches TRBD1 (5 bases). Germline assignment: CDR1 SNHLY and CDR2 FYNGKV (reference sequence). The CDR3 is made up of 12 amino acids. Trimming pared 3 bases from V and 7 bases from J, leaving 10 bases between. Incomplete CDR3 DNA: TGTGCCAGCAGCTTCAGGGAGGGAGAACAGTAC. Translation: CASSFREGEQY. The complete CDR3 protein is CASSFREGEQYF.

This clone has more than one count but fewer than ten. Gene labels here are mouse ones. The read ends 1 residue shy of where the CDR3 ends; the end is completed using the germline J gene. The chain is built from TRBV12-2 and TRBJ2-7, with D possibly being TRBD1 (6 bases). This CDR3 region has 13 residues. CDR1 and CDR2 (germline): SGHLS, HYDKME. Deletions cut 3 bases from V and 3 bases from J, with 11 bases between. Here the CDR3 reads CASSYRDNYEQYF. The sequenced CDR3 bases are TGTGCCAGCTCTTACCGGGACAACTATGAACAGTAC.

This clone occurred once. These gene names are mouse names. The CDR3 DNA, read in part, is TGTGCAAGCAGCCGGACAATTAACTATGCTGAGCAGTTC. This codes for CASSRTINYAEQF. In full, the CDR3 is CASSRTINYAEQFF. V is TRBV16 and J is TRBJ2-1, with D perhaps TRBD1 (5 bases). Sequencing ends 1 residue short of the CDR3 end; the germline J gene provides the rest. Germline assignment: CDR1 SGHSA and CDR2 FRNQAP. With 5 bases removed from V and 0 bases from J, the gap between germline ends came to 8 bases. The CDR3 has 14 amino acids.

This clone ranks as medium-sized. Mouse germline and gene names are used. The read ends 1 residue before the CDR3 terminus; that terminus is restored from the germline J gene. V is TRBV23 and J is TRBJ1-4; the table gives TRBD1 as D, unverified against the DNA. The CDR3 length is 14 residues. Germline CDR1 KGHTA, CDR2 FQNQQP. This CDR3 reads CSSKGQGSNERLFF. Incomplete CDR3 DNA: TGCTCCAGCAAGGGACAGGGATCTAACGAAAGATTATTT.

This clone was picked up a small number of times. Gene names are the mouse ones. The read ends 1 residue before the CDR3 terminus; that terminus is restored from the germline J gene. The V and J genes are TRBV16 and TRBJ2-2; D may be TRBD2 (6 bases). CDR1 SGHSA and CDR2 FRNQAP come from the germline V gene. The CDR3 is 15 amino acids. With 3 bases removed from V and 0 bases from J, the gap between germline ends came to 8 bases. Incomplete CDR3 DNA: TGTGCAAGCAGCTTCGGGGGGTCAAACACCGGGCAGCTCTAC. This codes for CASSFGGSNTGQLY. In full, the CDR3 is CASSFGGSNTGQLYF.

A remark on this clone: Mouse names are used for the genes. The sequence runs out 1 residue before the end of the CDR3; the remainder is reconstructed from the germline J gene. The genes are TRBV26 and TRBJ2-5, with a weak D call TRBD1 (6 bases). V was shortened by 4 bases and J by 0 bases, with 8 bases between the two germline ends. CDR1 and CDR2 (germline): KGHPV, FQNQEV (reference sequence). This CDR3 has 14 amino acids. This CDR3 reads CASSQGVNQDTQYF. Incomplete CDR3 DNA: TGTGCCAGCAGTCAGGGGGTTAACCAAGACACCCAGTAC. Together with reference TRBV26 and TRBJ2-5, the CDR3 gives the full variable domain: NSKVIQTPRYLVKGQGQKAKMRCIPEKGHPVVFWYQQNKNNEFKFLINFQNQEVLQQIDMTEKRFSAECPSNSPCSLEIQSSEAGDSALYLCASSQGVNQDTQYFGPGTRLLVL.

With respect to this clone: The genes and germline here are from mouse. The CDR3 end is not reached by the read, which stops 1 residue before it; the germline J gene fills it in. The chain links TRBV19 to TRBJ2-2, with 8 bases that match TRBD2. The ends lost 2 bases at V and 1 base at J; junction bases unmatched: 4. Germline V gene data show CDR1 as FNHDT and CDR2 as SITEND (reference sequence). The CDR3 is 16 amino acids. CDR3 DNA, as far as it was read: TGTGCCAGCAGTATCTGGACTGGGAGAAACACCGGGCAGCTCTAC. It codes for CASSIWTGRNTGQLY. The CDR3 in its entirety is CASSIWTGRNTGQLYF.

The sample holds a few counts of this clone. Germline and genes here are mouse. The read is 1 residue too short to cover the CDR3 end, so that end is filled in from the germline J gene. V usage is TRBV3 and J usage is TRBJ2-1, with 11 bases that match TRBD2. This CDR3 is 14 amino acids long. Germline trimming cut 4 bases from V and 4 bases from J; bases unmatched to any gene: 0. CDR1 and CDR2 (germline): SNHLY, FYNGKV (reference sequence). The sequenced CDR3 bases are TGTGCCAGCAGCTGGGACTGGGGGTATGCTGAGCAGTTC. Protein product: CASSWDWGYAEQF. The CDR3 reads in full as CASSWDWGYAEQFF.

To note about this clone: Gene names denote mouse genes. The read ends 1 residue before the CDR3 terminus; that terminus is restored from the germline J gene. V gene TRBV26 combines with J gene TRBJ1-5; D not resolved. Trimming removed 3 bases from V and 3 bases from J, with 3 bases in between. The CDR3 contains 12 residues. Germline CDR1 and CDR2: KGHPV and FQNQEV (reference sequence). The CDR3 DNA, read in part, is TGTGCCAGCAGTCTCAGCAACCAGGCTCCGCTT. Translation gives CASSLSNQAPL. The complete CDR3 reads CASSLSNQAPLF.

On this clone: Gene labels here are mouse ones. The sequenced fragment ends 1 residue before the CDR3 boundary, so the rest is inferred from the germline J gene. J is TRBJ2-5 and V is TRBV26; 13 bases are shared with TRBD2. The junction had 1 base not matched to a gene; V was cut back by 1 base and J by 0 bases. This CDR3 is built from 17 residues. CDR1 KGHPV and CDR2 FQNQEV come from the germline V gene (reference sequence). The sequenced part of the CDR3 DNA is TGTGCCAGCAGTCTGTGGGACTGGGGGGGTAACCAAGACACCCAGTAC. Its translation is CASSLWDWGGNQDTQY. The whole CDR3 sequence is CASSLWDWGGNQDTQYF.

As concerns this clone: The gene names here belong to mouse. Read data end 1 residue before the CDR3 end; the end is taken from the germline J gene. The rearrangement uses TRBV13-2 and TRBJ2-3; 7 bases match TRBD1. The CDR3 is 14 amino acids. V lost 4 bases and J lost 2; bases outside the gene matches: 4. Germline V gene sequence: CDR1 NNHNN, CDR2 SYGAGS (reference sequence). The sequenced part of the CDR3 DNA is TGTGCCAGCGGTCCGACAGGGTTTGCAGAAACGCTGTAT. It encodes CASGPTGFAETLY. The full CDR3 sequence reads CASGPTGFAETLYF.

Only a few counts were recorded for this clone. Mouse names are used for the genes. The read stops 1 residue short of the end of the CDR3; the missing end is completed from the germline J gene. This chain uses TRBV13-2 with TRBJ1-4; TRBD1 is a possible D gene (6 bases). Germline V gives CDR1 NNHNN, CDR2 SYGAGS (reference sequence). The CDR3 runs to 14 residues. V was clipped by 5 bases and J by 4 bases, with 12 bases between them. CDR3 bases read: TGTGCCAGCGGGGCAGGGGAGGGCAACGAAAGATTATTT. Translating it yields CASGAGEGNERLF. The complete CDR3 sequence is CASGAGEGNERLFF.

Comment on this clone: Genes here carry mouse names. The read is 1 residue too short to cover the CDR3 end, so that end is filled in from the germline J gene. The chain links TRBV14 to TRBJ2-5; a weak D match, TRBD2 (5 bases). The CDR3 has 13 residues. From germline, CDR1 is SGHDT and CDR2 FRDEAV. Trimming removed 4 bases from V and 0 bases from J, with 6 bases in between. CDR3: CASSVGNQDTQYF. CDR3 DNA (partial): TGTGCCAGCAGTGTGGGGAACCAAGACACCCAGTAC.

For this clone: Mouse germline and gene names are used. The read ends 1 residue early relative to the CDR3; the germline J gene fills the gap. This rearrangement joins TRBV24 to TRBJ2-2; 8 bases are shared with TRBD2. With 3 bases clipped from V and 0 bases from J, the junction kept 3 bases outside the gene matches. Germline V gene sequence: CDR1 KGHTA, CDR2 FRNEEI. CDR3 length: 16 amino acids. The sequenced part of the CDR3 DNA is TGTGCCAGCAGTCTCGACTGGGGAGCAAACACCGGGCAGCTCTAC. It specifies CASSLDWGANTGQLY. The full CDR3 sequence reads CASSLDWGANTGQLYF.

Concerning this clone itself: Gene names are mouse gene names. The missing CDR3 end, 1 residue past where the read stops, is filled in from the germline J gene. V gene TRBV22 combines with J gene TRBJ1-2; TRBD1 is taken as the D call from the table, unchecked against the DNA. TRBV22 corresponds to a pseudogene. CDR3 length: 15 amino acids. The CDR3 bases that were read are TGTGCCAGCAGTTGTTCCGGGACAGCAAACTCCGACTACACC. Translated: CASSCSGTANSDYT. The full CDR3 reads CASSCSGTANSDYTF.

Worth noting for this clone: The gene symbols are mouse symbols. The missing CDR3 end, 1 residue past where the read stops, is filled in from the germline J gene. The V gene is TRBV13-2, the J gene TRBJ2-4; D not resolved. The CDR3 contains 14 residues. Trimming stripped 5 bases from V and 0 bases from J, with 10 bases between. The germline V gene encodes CDR1 NNHNN and CDR2 SYGAGS (reference sequence). The CDR3 region is CASGEGSSQNTLYF. The sequenced part of the CDR3 DNA is TGTGCCAGCGGGGAAGGCAGTAGTCAAAACACCTTGTAC.

Turning to this clone: Gene names denote mouse genes. The sequenced CDR3 bases are TGTGCCAGCAGCCCGGGACATAACACAGAAGTCTTC. The encoded protein is CASSPGHNTEVF. The CDR3 in full is CASSPGHNTEVFF. The rearrangement uses TRBV26 and TRBJ1-1; perhaps TRBD1 as D (6 bases). The CDR3 is cut off 1 residue early in the read; its end comes from the germline J gene. The V and J ends lost 6 bases and 2 bases respectively, with 10 bases between them. This CDR3 is 13 amino acids long. Germline lookup yields CDR1 KGHPV and CDR2 FQNQEV (reference sequence).

As concerns this clone: The genes are named according to mouse. Read coverage stops 1 residue before the CDR3 terminus; the germline J gene supplies the remainder. The gene calls are TRBV26 and TRBJ1-3; D is perhaps TRBD1 (6 bases). Germline V lookup: CDR1 KGHPV, CDR2 FQNQEV (reference sequence). Trimming shortened V by 4 bases and J by 0 bases, and 10 bases separated the two germline ends. The length of the CDR3 is 15 residues. CDR3 DNA, as far as it was read: TGTGCCAGCAGTCAGGGACAAAATTCTGGAAATACGCTCTAT. Residues: CASSQGQNSGNTLY. The full CDR3 sequence reads CASSQGQNSGNTLYF.

This clone is classed as medium-sized. Gene labels here are mouse ones. The read falls 1 residue short of the CDR3 end, and the missing part is taken from the germline J gene. This rearrangement joins TRBV26 to TRBJ2-1; 8 nucleotides line up with TRBD1. V lost 2 bases to trimming and J lost 3 bases; unmatched junction nucleotides: 3. The CDR3 contains 15 residues. Per germline, CDR1 KGHPV and CDR2 FQNQEV (reference sequence). Here the CDR3 reads CASSLGQGPYAEQFF. CDR3 bases read: TGTGCCAGCAGTCTGGGACAGGGACCCTATGCTGAGCAGTTC.

Concerning this clone: Germline and genes: mouse. The read is 1 residue too short to cover the CDR3 end, so that end is filled in from the germline J gene. The V and J genes are TRBV26 and TRBJ1-2, with no clear D. Per the germline V gene, CDR1 is KGHPV and CDR2 is FQNQEV (reference sequence). This CDR3 has 13 amino acids. Trimming took 6 bases from V and 0 from J, leaving 8 bases between them. CDR3 DNA (partial): TGTGCCAGCAGGAAGACAACAAACTCCGACTACACC. Translated, it gives CASRKTTNSDYT. The complete CDR3 reads CASRKTTNSDYTF.

Of note for this clone: Gene names and germline match the mouse. The CDR3 extends 1 residue past the end of the read, so its final part is completed from the germline J gene. The chain joins TRBV16 to TRBJ2-3, with 10 bases aligning to TRBD2. Looked up from germline, CDR1 is SGHSA and CDR2 is FRNQAP. The CDR3 has 15 residues. V lost 4 bases to trimming and J lost 0 bases; unmatched junction nucleotides: 1. The CDR3 reads CASSWTGGSAETLYF. CDR3 DNA (partial): TGTGCAAGCAGCTGGACTGGGGGTAGTGCAGAAACGCTGTAT.

To note about this clone: Gene names are mouse gene names. The CDR3 goes on 1 residue after the read ends, and that part is filled in from the germline J gene. V is TRBV26 and J is TRBJ1-1; 8 bases fit TRBD1. Germline V gives CDR1 KGHPV, CDR2 FQNQEV (reference sequence). CDR3 length: 15 residues. V shed 1 base, J shed 1 base, and the junction held 2 bases outside the gene matches. CDR3 bases read: TGTGCCAGCAGTCTGTTCGGACAGGGAAACACAGAAGTCTTC. Residues: CASSLFGQGNTEVF. The whole CDR3 region reads CASSLFGQGNTEVFF.

Regarding this clone: Germline and genes here are mouse. The read falls 1 residue short of the CDR3 end, and the missing part is taken from the germline J gene. This chain connects TRBV3 to TRBJ1-1; possible D gene TRBD1, 5 bases. The CDR3 loop spans 13 amino acids. Germline CDR1 SNHLY, CDR2 FYNGKV (reference sequence). V dropped 3 bases and J dropped 3 bases, with 8 bases sitting between them. The covered CDR3 bases are TGTGCCAGCAGCTTCAGGGTGGACACAGAAGTCTTC. It codes for CASSFRVDTEVF. The CDR3 in full is CASSFRVDTEVFF.

Worth noting for this clone: Gene names are the mouse ones. The read gets to within 1 residue of the CDR3 end, and the germline J gene fills in the rest. The chain recombines TRBV3 with TRBJ1-4; weak D call: TRBD1 (5 bases). The CDR3 has 15 residues. Per the germline V gene, CDR1 is SNHLY and CDR2 is FYNGKV (reference sequence). The ends were cut back, 0 bases at V and 1 base at J, with 6 bases in the middle. CDR3 DNA (partial): TGTGCCAGCAGCTTAGCGGGGGGTTCCAACGAAAGATTATTT. Its protein is CASSLAGGSNERLF. Given in full, the CDR3 is CASSLAGGSNERLFF. Combining the CDR3 with reference TRBV3 and TRBJ1-4 gives the whole variable domain GPKVLQIPSHQIIDMGQMVTLNCDPVSNHLYFYWYKQILGQQMEFLVNFYNGKVMEKSKLFKDQFSVERPDGSYFTLKIQPTALEDSAVYFCASSLAGGSNERLFFGHGTKLSVL.

This clone is termed medium-sized. The listed genes are named as in mouse. The read comes to an end 1 residue before the CDR3 does, leaving the germline J gene to fill in the end. The rearrangement links TRBV23 to TRBJ2-1; TRBD1, as called in the table, went unchecked against the DNA. The CDR3 is 13 residues long. Germline CDR1 reads KGHTA; CDR2 reads FQNQQP. The CDR3 region is CSSVDSNYAEQFF. The covered CDR3 bases are TGCTCCAGCGTAGACAGTAACTATGCTGAGCAGTTC.

This clone appeared a single time. Mouse germline and gene names are used. The sequenced fragment ends 1 residue before the CDR3 boundary, so the rest is inferred from the germline J gene. Other DNA sequences in the sample encode the same CDR3. The chain has TRBV26 and TRBJ2-3, with 8 bases that match TRBD2. V dropped 2 bases and J dropped 0; count of bases not matched to a gene: 4. CDR3 size: 16 residues. The germline V gene encodes CDR1 KGHPV and CDR2 FQNQEV (reference sequence). This CDR3 is CASSLGGAGSAETLYF. Incomplete CDR3 DNA: TGTGCCAGCAGTCTGGGGGGGGCGGGCAGTGCAGAAACGCTGTAT.